The entry below gives a single T cell receptor (beta chain) sequence along with its context. Amplification targeted TCR beta CDR3 regions from RNA transcripts. The study used the HTBI primer set for a first-round RT-PCR of the TCR CDR3. TCRdb re-called the multiplex PCR reads through MiXCR, storing one row per CDR3 protein. The sample holds around 380,000 distinct CDR3 sequences, approximately 15% seen once. The data were obtained in a study of T cells in Graves' hyperthyroidism and ophthalmopathy. There are 13 residues in the CDR3. V was trimmed by 3 bases and J by 4 bases, leaving 13 bases between them. The germline V gene encodes CDR1 SQVTM and CDR2 ANQGSEA.

The sequence was obtained from a man in his thirties or forties with Graves' hyperthyroidism that later progressed to Graves' ophthalmopathy. Sequences were obtained from blood. The chain recombines TRBV29-1 with TRBJ2-7, with TRBD2 as a possible D gene (7 bases). CDR3 residues: CSVEGGGMYEQYF. Written as DNA, the CDR3 is TGCAGCGTTGAGGGCGGGGGCATGTACGAGCAGTACTTC.